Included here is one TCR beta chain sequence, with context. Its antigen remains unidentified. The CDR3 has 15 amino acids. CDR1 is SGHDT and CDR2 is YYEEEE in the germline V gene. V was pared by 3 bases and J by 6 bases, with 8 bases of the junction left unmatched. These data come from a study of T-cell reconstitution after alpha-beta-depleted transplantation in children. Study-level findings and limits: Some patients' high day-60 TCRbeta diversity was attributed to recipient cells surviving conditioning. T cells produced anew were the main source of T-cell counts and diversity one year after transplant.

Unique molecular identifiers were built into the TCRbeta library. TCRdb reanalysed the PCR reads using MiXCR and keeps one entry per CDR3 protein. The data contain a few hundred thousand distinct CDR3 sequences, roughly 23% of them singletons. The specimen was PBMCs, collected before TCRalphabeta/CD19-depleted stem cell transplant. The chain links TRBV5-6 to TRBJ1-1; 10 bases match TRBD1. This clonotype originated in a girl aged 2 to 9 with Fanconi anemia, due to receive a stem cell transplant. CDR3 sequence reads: CASSYPGQGLPEAFF. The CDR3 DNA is TGTGCCAGCAGCTATCCGGGACAGGGGTTGCCTGAAGCTTTCTTT.